These 18 T cell receptor beta chains were sequenced from one sample in a study of blood T cells in healthy people across ages. A J-beta primer mix and a sample-barcoded 5' primer were used in a second PCR of about 7 to 12 cycles. TCRdb called the 5' RACE reads again in MiXCR, with one record for every CDR3 protein. The sample contains roughly 1.9 million distinct CDR3 sequences, about two fifths of which appear only once. The sequenced sample was blood. The source of these receptors is a human donor in good health.

The rearrangement uses TRBV10-3 and TRBJ1-1; TRBD1 matches 7 bases. The CDR3 consists of 15 residues. Per the germline V gene, CDR1 is ENHRY and CDR2 is SYGVKD. V lost 5 bases and J lost 3; bases outside the gene matches: 9. CDR3 protein: CAISSLGQGDTEAFF. In nucleotides, the CDR3 is TGTGCCATCAGTTCCCTCGGGCAGGGGGACACTGAAGCTTTCTTT.

J is TRBJ1-2 and V is TRBV6-4; D unclear. The CDR3 runs 14 residues. Deletions cut 11 bases from V and 0 bases from J, with 16 bases between. Germline values: CDR1 MRHNA, CDR2 SNTAGT. The DNA for the CDR3 is TGTGCCGGGAAAAGTGGCAGATCTAACTATGGCTACACCTTC. It specifies CAGKSGRSNYGYTF.

Concerning this clonotype: At one end the junction does not follow the germline gene, possibly because of a read error. This chain joins TRBV12-3 or TRBV12-4 and TRBJ1-5; D is possibly TRBD1 (5 bases). The CDR3 spans 14 residues. CDR3 sequence reads: CASTLTDPNRPQHF. CDR3 in DNA: TGTGCCAGCACTTTGACAGATCCCAATCGGCCCCAGCATTTT.

The rearrangement joins TRBV28 to TRBJ1-2; the D is unclear. CDR3 length: 10 amino acids. Germline V CDR1 and CDR2: MDHEN, SYDVKM. V shed 8 bases and J shed 7 bases, with 8 bases lying between them. The CDR3 region is CASGSSGYTF. CDR3 in DNA: TGTGCCAGCGGAAGCAGTGGCTACACCTTC.

This clonotype was picked up a small number of times. V gene TRBV20-1 combines with J gene TRBJ2-7, with 8 bases identical to TRBD1. CDR3 length: 16 residues. The V segment lost 0 bases and the J segment 5 bases; nucleotides outside the gene matches: 12. Germline lookup yields CDR1 DFQATT and CDR2 SNEGSKA (reference sequence). CDR3 loop: CSARDRLGQGLHEQYF. Here the CDR3 DNA reads TGCAGTGCTAGAGATAGGTTAGGACAGGGTCTCCACGAGCAGTACTTC.

This clonotype was recorded a few times. The rearrangement links TRBV27 to TRBJ2-1; 10 bases map to TRBD2. This CDR3 has 18 residues. The V segment lost 4 bases and the J segment 0 bases; nucleotides outside the gene matches: 9. Germline V CDR1 and CDR2: MNHEY, SMNVEV (reference sequence). CDR3 nucleotides: TGTGCCAGCAGTTCTCCACTAGCGGGGCTCAGCTCCTACAATGAGCAGTTCTTC. Protein product: CASSSPLAGLSSYNEQFF.

This clonotype was counted between two and nine times. This sequence joins TRBV7-2 and TRBJ2-4, with 9 bases matching TRBD2. The J call may be faulty, since TRBJ2-7 better matches the DNA end. CDR1 and CDR2 from the germline V gene are SGHTA and FQGNSA. The CDR3 totals 15 residues. In DNA, the CDR3 is TGTGCCAGCAGCCTTGGGGCGGGGGGGCTCCACGAGCAGTACTTC. It encodes CASSLGAGGLHEQYF.

V gene TRBV5-1 combines with J gene TRBJ1-1; D unclear. CDR3 length equals 13 residues. V was shortened by 5 bases and J by 1 base, with 9 bases between the two germline ends. Germline V CDR1 and CDR2: SGHRS, YFSETQ. In DNA form, the CDR3 reads TGCGCCAGCAGGCTTTCAGGGAACACTGAAGCTTTCTTT. Translating gives CASRLSGNTEAFF. Full variable domain (remainder filled in from reference TRBV5-1 and TRBJ1-1): KAGVTQTPRYLIKTRGQQVTLSCSPISGHRSVSWYQQTPGQGLQFLFEYFSETQRNKGNFPGRFSGRQFSNSRSEMNVSTLELGDSALYLCASRLSGNTEAFFGQGTRLTVV.

This clonotype was seen only a few times. The J gene is TRBJ2-7, the V gene TRBV20-1, with 7 bases matching TRBD2. The CDR3 length is 13 residues. Germline assignment: CDR1 DFQATT and CDR2 SNEGSKA (reference sequence). The V segment lost 5 bases and the J segment 4 bases; nucleotides outside the gene matches: 8. CDR3 nucleotides: TGCAGTGCTCTCGGCGGGGGAATATACGAGCAGTACTTC. Encoded protein: CSALGGGIYEQYF.

This clonotype has more than one count but fewer than ten. CDR3 nucleotides: TGTGCCAGCAGCCAGCCCAGGAACACTGAAGCTTTCTTT. Its translation: CASSQPRNTEAFF. This chain links TRBV7-9 with TRBJ1-1; D is unclear. The germline gives CDR1 SEHNR, CDR2 FQNEAQ (reference sequence). Trimming shortened V by 5 bases and J by 1 base, and 8 bases separated the two germline ends. This CDR3 contains 13 residues.

This chain links TRBV20-1 with TRBJ2-5; possible D gene TRBD1, 7 bases. CDR1 and CDR2 from the germline V gene are DFQATT and SNEGSKA (reference sequence). The V end lost 5 bases, the J end lost 5 bases, and 15 bases lay between the germline ends. This CDR3 has 13 residues. CDR3 bases: TGCAGTGCTCTTAAGACAGGGAGGGAGACCCAGTACTTC. This codes for CSALKTGRETQYF.

CDR3 in amino acids: CASSRAGGANYGYTF. In DNA form, the CDR3 reads TGTGCCAGCAGCCGAGCTGGGGGCGCTAACTATGGCTACACCTTC. V and J are TRBV28 and TRBJ1-2; D may be TRBD1 (6 bases). Germline V gene sequence: CDR1 MDHEN, CDR2 SYDVKM. The CDR3 spans 15 residues. Trimming cost V 6 bases and J 0 bases, with 14 bases left between them.

This rearrangement joins TRBV9 to TRBJ1-5; D is unclear. Germline-derived CDR1 and CDR2 are SGDLS and YYNGEE. The CDR3 contains 15 residues. V dropped 0 bases and J dropped 6 bases, with 13 bases sitting between them. This CDR3 reads CASSVDGGPGQPQHF. In nucleotides, the CDR3 is TGTGCCAGCAGCGTAGATGGAGGGCCGGGTCAGCCCCAGCATTTT.

This clonotype has just a few counts. The chain recombines TRBV11-3 with TRBJ2-6; possible D gene TRBD2, 6 bases. Per the germline V gene, CDR1 is SGHNT and CDR2 is YENEEA. The CDR3 contains 14 residues. V shed 4 bases and J shed 12 bases, with 16 bases lying between them. CDR3 DNA sequence: TGTGCCAGCAGCTCCCGAGGGACTGGTACCGTCCTGACTTTC. Protein product: CASSSRGTGTVLTF. Supplemented by reference TRBV11-3 and TRBJ2-6, the full variable domain reads EAGVVQSPRYKIIEKKQPVAFWCNPISGHNTLYWYLQNLGQGPELLIRYENEEAVDDSQLPKDRFSAERLKGVDSTLKIQPAELGDSAVYLCASSSRGTGTVLTFGAGSRLTVL.

This clonotype showed up many times. The chain employs TRBV6-5 and TRBJ2-4; D perhaps matches TRBD1 (5 bases). The J call may be incorrect, as the DNA end agrees better with TRBJ2-7. The CDR3 has 14 amino acids. Looked up from germline, CDR1 is MNHEY and CDR2 is SVGAGI. In DNA, the CDR3 is TGTGCCAGCAGAAGGGGCTCAAGGTCTGGCGAGCAGTACTTC. This sequence encodes CASRRGSRSGEQYF.

The CDR3 DNA is TGCGCCATCTCCGAGTTACCGGGACAGGGGTCGAATGGCTACACCTTC. Amino acid sequence: CAISELPGQGSNGYTF. The chain employs TRBV5-1 and TRBJ1-2, with 10 bases aligning to TRBD1. V lost 9 bases to trimming and J lost 6 bases; unmatched junction nucleotides: 17. CDR3 length equals 16 residues. Germline CDR1 is SGHRS and CDR2 is YFSETQ.

This chain links TRBV5-6 with TRBJ2-5; 9 bases are a match to TRBD2. CDR1 SGHDT and CDR2 YYEEEE come from the germline V gene. V lost 1 base to trimming and J lost 4 bases; unmatched junction nucleotides: 5. The CDR3 is 15 amino acids. The CDR3 protein is CASSLPSGVGETQYF. The CDR3 DNA follows: TGTGCCAGCAGCTTGCCTAGCGGGGTTGGAGAGACCCAGTACTTC.

This rearrangement joins TRBV4-2 to TRBJ1-5; D is perhaps TRBD1 (6 bases). Germline assignment: CDR1 LGHNA and CDR2 YNFKEQ. CDR3 length equals 18 residues. Trimming removed 1 base at V and 0 bases at J, with 16 bases between. The chain's CDR3 is CASSQVVTGLSSNQPQHF. As DNA, the CDR3 is TGTGCCAGCAGCCAAGTGGTAACAGGGTTGAGTAGCAATCAGCCCCAGCATTTT.